These 4 T cell receptor beta chains were sequenced from one sample in a study of cytomegalovirus exposure and HLA in healthy donors. The PCR employed 60 Vbeta primers together with 13 Jbeta primers. Produced via immunoSEQ multiplex PCR; TCRdb's table is partial and in-frame only. There are roughly 76,000 clones in the sample, with 2% to 3% held by the top ten. Sequencing used PBMCs. These TCRs come from a female donor in good health and CMV-seropositive.

This clone is deemed large by its frequency. The chain uses TRBV6-4 and TRBJ2-1; 10 bases line up with TRBD2. With V trimmed by 2 bases and J by 8 bases, 6 bases remained unmatched. This CDR3 spans 15 amino acids. Germline CDR1 MRHNA, CDR2 SNTAGT. CDR3 bases: TGTGCCAGCAGTGACCGGGCTAGCGGGAGTTATGAGCAGTTCTTC. Protein: CASSDRASGSYEQFF.

V and J are TRBV6-1 and TRBJ2-7; D is perhaps TRBD2 (6 bases). Trimming removed 0 bases from V and 2 bases from J, with 14 bases in between. This CDR3 region has 16 residues. CDR1 is MNHNS and CDR2 is SASEGT in the germline V gene. Here the CDR3 DNA reads TGTGCCAGCAGTGAAGCGCTGGAGGGCCCCACCTACGAGCAGTACTTC. This sequence encodes CASSEALEGPTYEQYF.

The rearrangement uses TRBV6-5 and TRBJ1-1; possible D gene TRBD1, 6 bases. The CDR3 contains 13 residues. Trimming stripped 6 bases from V and 0 bases from J, with 8 bases between. CDR1 is MNHEY and CDR2 is SVGAGI in the germline V gene. CDR3 region: CASSWGLNTEAFF. CDR3 nucleotides: TGTGCCAGCAGCTGGGGGCTGAACACTGAAGCTTTCTTT.

The chain couples TRBV7-2 to TRBJ2-1; perhaps TRBD1 as D (6 bases). The V and J ends lost 1 base and 3 bases respectively, with 10 bases between them. The CDR3 loop spans 15 amino acids. CDR1 and CDR2 from the germline V gene are SGHTA and FQGNSA. The CDR3 DNA follows: TGTGCCAGCAGCTTAGTGGCAGGGGACTACAATGAGCAGTTCTTC. This translates into CASSLVAGDYNEQFF.